This T cell receptor (beta chain) was sequenced for a study of OX40 agonist ivuxolimab in advanced cancers. Study-level information: In this cohort, patients received ivuxolimab, an agonistic anti-OX40 (CD134) antibody. Regarding the study as a whole: Certain nonresponders additionally had low normalized T-cell clonal expansion. Both CD4+ and CD8+ T cell populations in blood had undergone clonal expansion by week 6 at 0.1 to 3.0 mg/kg.

Clones were read by immunoSEQ multiplex PCR, and TCRdb kept only the in-frame ones, dropping some. The table includes roughly 89,000 clones, roughly 80% detected once. Trimming took off 0 bases at V and 1 base at J, with 8 bases between the two ends. The CDR3 consists of 15 residues. Germline CDR1 reads SGHNT; CDR2 reads YYREEE (reference sequence). Notes on this clone: The antigen is not known.

The sequencing here drew on CD4+ or CD8+ T cells sorted from blood, taken in a trial of the OX40 agonist ivuxolimab. The receptor comes from an adult with an advanced solid tumor such as melanoma, head and neck, liver or kidney cancer. The V and J genes are TRBV5-4 and TRBJ2-4; D not certain. CDR3 sequence (DNA): TGTGCCAGCAGCTTGGTGGTTGGGGCCAAAAACATTCAGTACTTC. It specifies CASSLVVGAKNIQYF.